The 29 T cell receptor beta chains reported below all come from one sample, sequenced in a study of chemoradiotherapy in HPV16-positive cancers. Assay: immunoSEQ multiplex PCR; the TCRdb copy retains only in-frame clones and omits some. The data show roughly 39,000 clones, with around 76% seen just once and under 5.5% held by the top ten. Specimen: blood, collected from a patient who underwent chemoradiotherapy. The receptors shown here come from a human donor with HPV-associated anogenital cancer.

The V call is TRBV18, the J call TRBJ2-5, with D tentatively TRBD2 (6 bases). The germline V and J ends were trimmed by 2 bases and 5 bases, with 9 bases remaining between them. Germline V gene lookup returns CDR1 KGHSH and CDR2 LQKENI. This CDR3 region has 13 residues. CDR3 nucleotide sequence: TGTGCCAGCTCACCATTCAGCGGGGAGACCCAGTACTTC. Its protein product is CASSPFSGETQYF.

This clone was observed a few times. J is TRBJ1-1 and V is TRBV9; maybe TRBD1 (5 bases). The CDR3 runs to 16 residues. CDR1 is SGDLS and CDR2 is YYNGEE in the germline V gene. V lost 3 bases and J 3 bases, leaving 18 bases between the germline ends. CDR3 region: CASSALTRDGYTEAFF. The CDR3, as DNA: TGTGCCAGCAGCGCTCTCACGAGGGACGGATACACTGAAGCTTTCTTT.

The CDR3 nucleotides read TGTGCCAGCAGAACCGGGACCGAGAACTATGGCTACACCTTC. The encoded protein is CASRTGTENYGYTF. The chain carries TRBV5-6 and TRBJ1-2; tentative D call: TRBD1 (5 bases). V lost 5 bases, J lost 2 bases, and 13 bases lay in between. Germline V gene sequence: CDR1 SGHDT, CDR2 YYEEEE. The CDR3 is 14 residues long.

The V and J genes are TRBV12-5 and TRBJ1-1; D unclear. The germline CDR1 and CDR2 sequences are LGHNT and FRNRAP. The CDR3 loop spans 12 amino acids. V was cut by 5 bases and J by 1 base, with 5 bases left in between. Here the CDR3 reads CASGAGNTEAFF. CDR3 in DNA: TGTGCTAGTGGTGCAGGGAACACTGAAGCTTTCTTT.

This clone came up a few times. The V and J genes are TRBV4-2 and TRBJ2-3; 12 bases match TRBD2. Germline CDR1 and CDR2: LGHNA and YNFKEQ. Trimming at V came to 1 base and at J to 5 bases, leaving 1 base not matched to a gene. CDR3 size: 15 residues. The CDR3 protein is CASSQGTSGVDTQYF. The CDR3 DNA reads TGTGCCAGCAGCCAAGGGACTAGCGGGGTAGATACGCAGTATTTT.

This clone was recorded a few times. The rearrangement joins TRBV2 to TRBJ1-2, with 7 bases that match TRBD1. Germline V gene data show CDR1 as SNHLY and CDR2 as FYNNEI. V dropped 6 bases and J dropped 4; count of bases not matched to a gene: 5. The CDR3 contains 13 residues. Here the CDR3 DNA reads TGTGCCAGCAGGTCGACAGGGCTCTATGGCTACACCTTC. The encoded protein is CASRSTGLYGYTF.

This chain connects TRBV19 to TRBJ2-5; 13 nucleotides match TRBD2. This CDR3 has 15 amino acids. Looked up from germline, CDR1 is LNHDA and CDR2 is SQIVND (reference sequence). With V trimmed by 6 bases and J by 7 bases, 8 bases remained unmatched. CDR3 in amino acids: CASSGLAGAQGTQYF. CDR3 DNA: TGTGCCAGTAGCGGACTAGCGGGGGCCCAGGGGACCCAGTACTTC.

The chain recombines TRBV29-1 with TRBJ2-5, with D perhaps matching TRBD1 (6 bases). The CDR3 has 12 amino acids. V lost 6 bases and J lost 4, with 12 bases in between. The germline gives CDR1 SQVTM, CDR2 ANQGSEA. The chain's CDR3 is CSVQGRAETQYF. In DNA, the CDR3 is TGCAGCGTACAGGGAAGGGCAGAGACCCAGTACTTC.

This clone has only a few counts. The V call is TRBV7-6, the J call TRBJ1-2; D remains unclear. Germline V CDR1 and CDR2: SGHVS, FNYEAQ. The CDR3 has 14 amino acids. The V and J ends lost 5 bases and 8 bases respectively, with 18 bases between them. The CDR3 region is CASSLDPASRGYTF. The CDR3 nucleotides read TGTGCCAGCAGCCTAGACCCGGCGTCACGCGGCTACACCTTC.

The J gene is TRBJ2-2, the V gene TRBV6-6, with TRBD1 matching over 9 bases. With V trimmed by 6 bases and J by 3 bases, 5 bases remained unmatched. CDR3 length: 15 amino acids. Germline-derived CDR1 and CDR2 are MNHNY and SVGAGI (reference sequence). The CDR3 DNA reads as TGTGCCAGCAGCCTACAGGGGGCTCACACCGGGGAGCTGTTTTTT. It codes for CASSLQGAHTGELFF.

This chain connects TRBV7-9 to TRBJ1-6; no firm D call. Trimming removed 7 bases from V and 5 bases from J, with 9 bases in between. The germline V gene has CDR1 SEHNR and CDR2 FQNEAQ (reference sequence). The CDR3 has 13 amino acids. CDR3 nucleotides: TGTGCCAGCATCAACTTAGATAATTCACCCCTCCACTTT. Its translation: CASINLDNSPLHF.

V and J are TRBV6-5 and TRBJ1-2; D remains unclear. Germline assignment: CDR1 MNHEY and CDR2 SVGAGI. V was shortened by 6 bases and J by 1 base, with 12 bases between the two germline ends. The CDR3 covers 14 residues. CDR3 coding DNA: TGTGCCAGCAGCTACAGAGAATATAACTATGGCTACACCTTC. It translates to CASSYREYNYGYTF.

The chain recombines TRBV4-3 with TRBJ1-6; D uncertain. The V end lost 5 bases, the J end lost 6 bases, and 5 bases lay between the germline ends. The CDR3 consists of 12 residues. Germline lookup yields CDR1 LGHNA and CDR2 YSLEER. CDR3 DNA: TGCGCCAGCAGCGCCAGTAATTCACCCCTCCACTTT. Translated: CASSASNSPLHF.

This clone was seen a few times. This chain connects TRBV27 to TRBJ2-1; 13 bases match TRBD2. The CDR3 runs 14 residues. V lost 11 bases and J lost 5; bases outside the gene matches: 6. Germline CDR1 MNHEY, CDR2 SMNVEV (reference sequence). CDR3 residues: CAARTSGGNNEQFF. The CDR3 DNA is TGTGCCGCCAGGACTAGCGGGGGAAACAATGAGCAGTTCTTC.

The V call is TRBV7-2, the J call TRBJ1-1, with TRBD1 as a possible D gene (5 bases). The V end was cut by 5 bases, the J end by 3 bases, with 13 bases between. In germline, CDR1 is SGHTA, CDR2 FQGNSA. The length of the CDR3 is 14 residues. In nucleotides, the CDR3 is TGTGCCAGCAGCCCCCGGGGCAGAGACACTGAAGCTTTCTTT. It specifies CASSPRGRDTEAFF.

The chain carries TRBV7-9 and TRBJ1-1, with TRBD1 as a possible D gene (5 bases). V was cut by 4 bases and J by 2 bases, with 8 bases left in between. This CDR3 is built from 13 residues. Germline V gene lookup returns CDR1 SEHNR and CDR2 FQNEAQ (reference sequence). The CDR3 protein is CASSSRGNTEAFF. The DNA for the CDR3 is TGTGCCAGCAGCTCGAGGGGAAACACTGAAGCTTTCTTT.

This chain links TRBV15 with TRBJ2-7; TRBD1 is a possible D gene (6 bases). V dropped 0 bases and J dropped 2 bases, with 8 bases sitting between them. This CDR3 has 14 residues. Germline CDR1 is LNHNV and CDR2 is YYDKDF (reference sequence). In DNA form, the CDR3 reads TGTGCCACCAGCAGAGAGGGGGCAACCTACGAGCAGTACTTC. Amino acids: CATSREGATYEQYF. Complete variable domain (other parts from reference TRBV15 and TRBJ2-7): DAMVIQNPRYQVTQFGKPVTLSCSQTLNHNVMYWYQQKSSQAPKLLFHYYDKDFNNEADTPDNFQSRRPNTSFCFLDIRSPGLGDTAMYLCATSREGATYEQYFGPGTRLTVT.

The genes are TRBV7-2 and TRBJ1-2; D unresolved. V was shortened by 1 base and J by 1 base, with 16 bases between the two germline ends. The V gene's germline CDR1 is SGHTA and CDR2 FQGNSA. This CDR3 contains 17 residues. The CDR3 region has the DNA TGTGCCAGCAGCTTAGGACTTGATAGATACCTTAACTATGGCTACACCTTC. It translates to CASSLGLDRYLNYGYTF. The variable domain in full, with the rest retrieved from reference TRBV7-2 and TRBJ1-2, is GAGVSQSPSNKVTEKGKDVELRCDPISGHTALYWYRQSLGQGLEFLIYFQGNSAPDKSGLPSDRFSAERTGGSVSTLTIQRTQQEDSAVYLCASSLGLDRYLNYGYTFGSGTRLTVV.

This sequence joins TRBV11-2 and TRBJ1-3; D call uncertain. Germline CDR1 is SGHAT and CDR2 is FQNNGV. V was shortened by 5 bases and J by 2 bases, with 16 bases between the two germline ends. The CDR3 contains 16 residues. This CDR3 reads CASSPTGRRAGNTIYF. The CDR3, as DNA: TGTGCCAGCAGCCCAACCGGACGGAGAGCTGGAAACACCATATATTTT. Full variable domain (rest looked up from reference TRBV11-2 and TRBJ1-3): EAGVAQSPRYKIIEKRQSVAFWCNPISGHATLYWYQQILGQGPKLLIQFQNNGVVDDSQLPKDRFSAERLKGVDSTLKIQPAKLEDSAVYLCASSPTGRRAGNTIYFGEGSWLTVV.

The CDR3 nucleotides are TGTGCCAGCAGCCCACCGGGACAGCACTCCTACGAGCAGTACTTC. This codes for CASSPPGQHSYEQYF. The chain uses TRBV5-5 and TRBJ2-7; 7 bases line up with TRBD1. Germline CDR1 reads SGHKS; CDR2 reads YYEKEE (reference sequence). V lost 4 bases, J lost 0 bases, and 7 bases stayed unmatched. CDR3 size: 15 residues.

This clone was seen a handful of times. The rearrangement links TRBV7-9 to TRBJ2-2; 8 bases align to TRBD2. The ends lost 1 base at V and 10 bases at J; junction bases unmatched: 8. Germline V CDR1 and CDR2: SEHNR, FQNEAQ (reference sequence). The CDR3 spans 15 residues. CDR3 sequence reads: CASSLDGGALLELFF. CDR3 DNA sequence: TGTGCCAGCAGCTTAGACGGGGGGGCATTGTTGGAGCTGTTTTTT.

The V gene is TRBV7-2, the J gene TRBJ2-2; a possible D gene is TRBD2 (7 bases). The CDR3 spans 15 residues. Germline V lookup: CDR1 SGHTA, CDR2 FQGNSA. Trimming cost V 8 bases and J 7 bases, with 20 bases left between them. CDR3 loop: CASFPRGLRGGELFF. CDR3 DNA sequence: TGTGCCAGCTTTCCGCGGGGGCTGAGGGGCGGGGAGCTGTTTTTT.

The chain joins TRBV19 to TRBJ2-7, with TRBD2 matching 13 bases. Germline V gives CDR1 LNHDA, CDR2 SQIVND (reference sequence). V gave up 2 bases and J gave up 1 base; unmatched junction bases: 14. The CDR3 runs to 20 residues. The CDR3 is CASSIRSTSGGPRRSYEQYF. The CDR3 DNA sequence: TGTGCCAGTAGTATACGATCGACTAGCGGGGGGCCCCGGAGGTCCTACGAGCAGTACTTC.

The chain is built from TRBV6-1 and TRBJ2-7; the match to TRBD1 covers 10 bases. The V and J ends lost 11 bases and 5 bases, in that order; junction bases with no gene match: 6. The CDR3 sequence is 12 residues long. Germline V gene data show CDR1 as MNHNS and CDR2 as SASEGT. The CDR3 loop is CAGQGGRDEQYF. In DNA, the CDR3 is TGTGCCGGACAGGGGGGCCGGGACGAGCAGTACTTC.

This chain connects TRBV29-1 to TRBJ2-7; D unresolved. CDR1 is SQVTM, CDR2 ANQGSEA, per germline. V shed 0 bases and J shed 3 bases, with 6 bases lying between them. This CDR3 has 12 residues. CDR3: CSVEDTYYEQYF. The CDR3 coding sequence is TGCAGCGTTGAAGACACTTACTACGAGCAGTACTTC.

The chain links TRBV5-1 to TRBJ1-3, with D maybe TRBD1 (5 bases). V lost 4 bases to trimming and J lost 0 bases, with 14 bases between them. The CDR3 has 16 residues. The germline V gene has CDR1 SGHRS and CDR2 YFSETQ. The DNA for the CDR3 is TGCGCCAGCAGCCTAGGGACTTTCAGCTCTGGAAACACCATATATTTT. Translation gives CASSLGTFSSGNTIYF.

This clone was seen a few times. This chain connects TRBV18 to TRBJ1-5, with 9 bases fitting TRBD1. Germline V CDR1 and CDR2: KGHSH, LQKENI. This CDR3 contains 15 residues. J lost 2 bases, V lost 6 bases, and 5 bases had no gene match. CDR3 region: CASSRQGGGNQPQHF. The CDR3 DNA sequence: TGTGCCAGCTCCCGACAGGGGGGAGGCAATCAGCCCCAGCATTTT.

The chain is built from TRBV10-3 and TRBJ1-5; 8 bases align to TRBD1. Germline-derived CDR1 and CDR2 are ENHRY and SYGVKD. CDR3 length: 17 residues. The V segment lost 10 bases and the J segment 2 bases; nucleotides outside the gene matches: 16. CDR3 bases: TGTGCCACCACGGGCGGACAGGGCGGAAGGGGCAATCAGCCCCAGCATTTT. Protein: CATTGGQGGRGNQPQHF.

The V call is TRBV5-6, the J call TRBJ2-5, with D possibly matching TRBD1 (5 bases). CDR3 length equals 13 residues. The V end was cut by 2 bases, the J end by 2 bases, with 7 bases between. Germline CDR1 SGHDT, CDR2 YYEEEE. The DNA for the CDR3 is TGTGCCAGCAGCTTAGGGGCACAAGAGACCCAGTACTTC. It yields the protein CASSLGAQETQYF. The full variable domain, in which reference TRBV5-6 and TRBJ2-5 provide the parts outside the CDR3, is DAGVTQSPTHLIKTRGQQVTLRCSPKSGHDTVSWYQQALGQGPQFIFQYYEEEERQRGNFPDRFSGHQFPNYSSELNVNALLLGDSALYLCASSLGAQETQYFGPGTRLLVL.